The clone carrying this TCR beta chain was observed many times. The antigen remains unidentified. These data are taken from a study of T-cell memory formation after mild COVID-19. The study's findings and limits: In pre-infection memory, a portion of responding clones appeared, which suggested that cross-reactive memory joined. Confirmation of SARS-CoV-2 specificity was lacking for second-wave clones peaking day 37.

TCR alpha and TCR beta cDNA libraries carrying sample barcodes and UMIs came from 5'RACE with constant-segment primers. From the 5' RACE reads, TCRdb called clonotypes with MiXCR, one entry per CDR3 protein. Of about 310,000 distinct CDR3 sequences listed, approximately 15% were seen once; the top ten hold roughly 22%. CDR3 size: 14 residues. Germline CDR1 MDHEN, CDR2 SYDVKM. Trimming removed 4 bases at V and 0 bases at J, with 7 bases between. This receptor was obtained from a man younger than 35 who had mild COVID-19 (a few samples of this study predate the infection). Cell type and time point are not known. Material for sequencing was PBMCs or a T cell subset sorted from them (not recorded which). The rearrangement links TRBV28 to TRBJ1-3; D gene uncertain. CDR3 sequence reads: CASSSLYSGNTIYF. In nucleotides, the CDR3 is TGTGCCAGCAGTTCCCTGTACTCTGGAAACACCATATATTTT.